The present entry profiles one TCR beta chain with its context. TCRdb's copy holds only in-frame clones and misses some; the assay was immunoSEQ multiplex PCR. The sample has around 20,000 clones, about 85% seen once. Every patient was affected by relapse after autologous stem cell transplantation, while exposure to brentuximab vedotin was not uniform. This sample was included in a study of PD-1 blockade in classical Hodgkin lymphoma. J gave up 7 bases and V 5 bases, and 5 bases lay outside the gene matches. Germline V gene data show CDR1 as SEHNR and CDR2 as FQNEAQ (reference sequence). CDR3 length: 14 amino acids.

The receptor was derived from a human donor with classical Hodgkin lymphoma. Sequenced here: peripheral blood mononuclear cells (PBMCs), sampled before the second cycle of nivolumab. The chain has TRBV7-9 and TRBJ1-4, with 9 bases fitting TRBD1. This CDR3 reads CASSQQGASEKLFF. As DNA, the CDR3 is TGTGCCAGCAGCCAACAGGGGGCGAGTGAAAAACTGTTTTTT.